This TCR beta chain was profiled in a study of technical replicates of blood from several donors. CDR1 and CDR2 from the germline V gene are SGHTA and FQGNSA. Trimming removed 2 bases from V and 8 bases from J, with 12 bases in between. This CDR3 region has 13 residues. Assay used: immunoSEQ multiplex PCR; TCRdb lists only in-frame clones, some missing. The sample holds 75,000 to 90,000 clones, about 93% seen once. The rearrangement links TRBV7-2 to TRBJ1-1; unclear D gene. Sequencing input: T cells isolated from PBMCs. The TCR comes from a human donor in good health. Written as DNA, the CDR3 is TGTGCCAGCAGCTTAAGTGTTAACTTCGAAGCTTTCTTT. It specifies CASSLSVNFEAFF.